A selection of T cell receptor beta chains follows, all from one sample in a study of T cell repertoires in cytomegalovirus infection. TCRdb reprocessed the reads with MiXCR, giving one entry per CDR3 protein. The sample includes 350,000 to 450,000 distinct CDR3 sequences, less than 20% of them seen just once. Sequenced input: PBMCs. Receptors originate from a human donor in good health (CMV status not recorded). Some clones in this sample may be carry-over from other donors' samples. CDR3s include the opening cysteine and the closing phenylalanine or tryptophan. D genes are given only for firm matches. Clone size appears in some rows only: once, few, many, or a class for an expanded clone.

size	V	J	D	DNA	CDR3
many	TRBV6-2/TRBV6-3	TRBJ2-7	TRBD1	TGTGCCAGCAGTTACTCGACAGGGGTCTCCTACGAGCAGTACTTC	CASSYSTGVSYEQYF
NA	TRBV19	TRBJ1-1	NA	TGTGCCAGTAGCTTCCGGGGGGACCCGAACACTGAAGCTTTCTTT	CASSFRGDPNTEAFF
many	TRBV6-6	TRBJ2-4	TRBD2	TGTGCCAGCAGTTCCCCTGCAGGGACTAACTCAAGAAACATTCAGTACTTC	CASSSPAGTNSRNIQYF
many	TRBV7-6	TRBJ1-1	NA	TGTGCCAGCAGCCATCCCTCGGTGGGGCGAGGGGAAGCTTTCTTT	CASSHPSVGRGEAFF
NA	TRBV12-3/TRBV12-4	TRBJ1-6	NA	TGTGCCAGCAGTTTAGGCCGAACAGGGAATGGTTCACCCCTCCACTTT	CASSLGRTGNGSPLHF
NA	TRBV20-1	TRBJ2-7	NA	TGCAGTGCTAGAGATGGATCCGGAGGGGCCTACGAGCAGTACTTC	CSARDGSGGAYEQYF
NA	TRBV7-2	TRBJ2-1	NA	TGTGCCAGCAGCTTAGGTGCGCGGGGATTGGGGAATGAGCAGTTCTTC	CASSLGARGLGNEQFF
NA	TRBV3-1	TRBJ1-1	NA	TGTGCCAGCAAGCAGGGCTCTGAAGCTTTCTTT	CASKQGSEAFF
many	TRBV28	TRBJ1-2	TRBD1	TGTGCCAGCAGTTTCCGGGACAGGTCCGGCTACACCTTC	CASSFRDRSGYTF
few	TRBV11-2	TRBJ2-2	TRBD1	TGTGCCAGCCGCCAGGGGGCCGGGGAGCTGTTTTTT	CASRQGAGELFF
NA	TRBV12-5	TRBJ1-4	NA	TGTGCTAGTGGTTTAAGGACAGTCAGCCCGGCGGTCGGTAATGAAAAACTGTTTTTT	CASGLRTVSPAVGNEKLFF
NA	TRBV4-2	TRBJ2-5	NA	TGTGCCAGCAGCCAAGATCCTAGTCTGGGGGTGGAGACCCAGTACTTC	CASSQDPSLGVETQYF
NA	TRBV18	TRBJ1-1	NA	TGTGCCAGCTCACCAGACATGGGGAACACTGAAGCTTTCTTT	CASSPDMGNTEAFF
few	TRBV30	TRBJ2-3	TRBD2	TGTGCCTGGAATAGCGGGACCAGCACAGATACGCAGTATTTT	CAWNSGTSTDTQYF
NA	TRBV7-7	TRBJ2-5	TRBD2	TGTACCAGCAGCTTAGTAGGATCGGGGGGGGAGACCCAGTACTTC	CTSSLVGSGGETQYF
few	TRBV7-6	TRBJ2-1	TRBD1	TGTGCCAGCAGCTTAACAACAGGGGGCACGTCCAATGAGCAGTTCTTC	CASSLTTGGTSNEQFF
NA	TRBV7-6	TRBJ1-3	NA	TGTGCCAGCAGCTTAGGGATCAGGGGAAACACCATATATTTT	CASSLGIRGNTIYF
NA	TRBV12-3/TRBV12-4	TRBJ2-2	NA	TGTGCCAGCAGTTTTCTGGCAGGGGCTTTCGGGGAGCTGTTTTTT	CASSFLAGAFGELFF
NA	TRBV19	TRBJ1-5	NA	TGTGCCAGTAGTAGACACCCTAACAATCAGCCCCAGCATTTT	CASSRHPNNQPQHF
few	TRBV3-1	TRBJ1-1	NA	TGTGCCAGCAGCTCCACCTGGGAAGCTTTCTTT	CASSSTWEAFF
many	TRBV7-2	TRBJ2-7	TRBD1	TGTGCCAGCAGCGGGGACAGGGAGGACGAGCAGTACTTC	CASSGDREDEQYF
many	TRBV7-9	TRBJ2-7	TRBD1	TGTGCCAGCGGACCGGGACAGATTTACGAGCAGTACTTC	CASGPGQIYEQYF
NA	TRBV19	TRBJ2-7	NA	TGTGCCAGTAGAACTCAGGGTGTCGCCTACGAGCAGTACTTC	CASRTQGVAYEQYF
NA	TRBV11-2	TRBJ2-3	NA	TGTGCCAGCAGCTCCCTAGGGGGGCCAGATACGCAGTATTTT	CASSSLGGPDTQYF
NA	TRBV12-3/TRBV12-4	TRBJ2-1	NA	TGTGCCAGCAGTTTAAGGATGCGTGAGCAGTTCTTC	CASSLRMREQFF
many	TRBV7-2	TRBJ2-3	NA	TGTGCCAGCAGCTTACAACAGACCACAGATACGCAGTATTTT	CASSLQQTTDTQYF
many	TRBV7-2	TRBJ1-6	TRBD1	TGTGCCAGCAGCTCTGCCGTCGGGACAGGGGCCTATAATTCACCCCTCCACTTT	CASSSAVGTGAYNSPLHF
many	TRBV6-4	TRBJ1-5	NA	TGTGCCAGCAGTGAGGACCGGGGTCAGCCCCAGCATTTT	CASSEDRGQPQHF
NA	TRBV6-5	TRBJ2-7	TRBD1	TGTGCCAGCAGTACCGACAGGGGACGCTACGAGCAGTACTTC	CASSTDRGRYEQYF
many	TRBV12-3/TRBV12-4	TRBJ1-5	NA	TGTGCCAGCAGCAGGTCCCACACGGACAGGCCCCAGCATTTT	CASSRSHTDRPQHF
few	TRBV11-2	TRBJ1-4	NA	TGTGCCAGCAGCTTATACCTCCCGCAAGGACTGTTTTTT	CASSLYLPQGLFF
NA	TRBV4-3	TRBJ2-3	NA	TGCGCCAGCAGCCAAAGGCCTAAAACAGATACGCAGTATTTT	CASSQRPKTDTQYF
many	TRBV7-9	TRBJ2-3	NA	TGTGCCAGCAGCTTGCCAGATACGCAGTATTTT	CASSLPDTQYF
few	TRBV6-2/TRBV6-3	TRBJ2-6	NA	TGTGCCAGCACGACCTACTCTGGGGCCAACGTCCTGACTTTC	CASTTYSGANVLTF
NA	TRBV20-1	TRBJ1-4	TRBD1	TGCAGTGCCGTCCCGGGACAGGGATGGAATGAAAAACTGTTTTTT	CSAVPGQGWNEKLFF